Listed here is a single T cell receptor beta chain. Deletions cut 3 bases from V and 7 bases from J, with 15 bases between. Germline V CDR1 and CDR2: SQVTM, ANQGSEA. The CDR3 loop spans 13 amino acids. These data belong to a study of blood T cell repertoires in COVID-19. Background on the study: Acute-phase and convalescent COVID-19 samples originated in the United States, Italy and Spain. PBMCs, B-cell-depleted T cells, or T cells were the source of the cDNA or gDNA that made up the material.

Authors' methods: Nucleated cell counts were estimated from reference gene primer amplification. Repertoires were generated with immunoSEQ multiplex PCR, while TCRdb's copy carries only in-frame clones and drops some. That table gives V, J and clone size, and the DNA gave D and trimming. The sample lists 250,000 to 300,000 clones, roughly 88% occurring once. The J gene is TRBJ2-5, the V gene TRBV29-1, with D possibly matching TRBD2 (6 bases). Material: peripheral blood. The clonotype comes from a woman between 65 and 79 years old with acute or convalescent COVID-19. Here the CDR3 reads CSVDAGRQGTQYF. The CDR3 DNA reads TGCAGCGTTGATGCGGGACGTCAGGGGACCCAGTACTTC.